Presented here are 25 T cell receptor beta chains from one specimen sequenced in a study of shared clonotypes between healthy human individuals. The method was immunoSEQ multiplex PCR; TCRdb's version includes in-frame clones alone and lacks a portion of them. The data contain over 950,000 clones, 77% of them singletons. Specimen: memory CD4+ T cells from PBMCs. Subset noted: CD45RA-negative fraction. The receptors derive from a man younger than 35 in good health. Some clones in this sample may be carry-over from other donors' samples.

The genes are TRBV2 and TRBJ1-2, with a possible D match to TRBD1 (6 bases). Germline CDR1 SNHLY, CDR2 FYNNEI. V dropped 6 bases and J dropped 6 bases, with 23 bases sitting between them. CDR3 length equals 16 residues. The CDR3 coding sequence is TGTGCCAGCAGCCAGCGGGACAATAACCCACCCAATGGCTACACCTTC. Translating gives CASSQRDNNPPNGYTF.

The CDR3 reads CASSYPQGRTDTQYF. DNA of the CDR3: TGTGCCAGCAGTTACCCGCAGGGGCGGACAGATACGCAGTATTTT. This chain joins TRBV6-6 and TRBJ2-3, with D perhaps matching TRBD1 (6 bases). This CDR3 contains 15 residues. Looked up from germline, CDR1 is MNHNY and CDR2 is SVGAGI (reference sequence). V dropped 2 bases and J dropped 3 bases, with 12 bases sitting between them.

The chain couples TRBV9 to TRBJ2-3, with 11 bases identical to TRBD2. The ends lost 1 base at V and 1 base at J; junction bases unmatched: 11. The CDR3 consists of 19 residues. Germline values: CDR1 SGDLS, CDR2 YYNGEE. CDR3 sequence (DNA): TGTGCCAGCAGCGTATCTGGGGCTAGCGGGAGGACCCGCACAGATACGCAGTATTTT. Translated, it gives CASSVSGASGRTRTDTQYF.

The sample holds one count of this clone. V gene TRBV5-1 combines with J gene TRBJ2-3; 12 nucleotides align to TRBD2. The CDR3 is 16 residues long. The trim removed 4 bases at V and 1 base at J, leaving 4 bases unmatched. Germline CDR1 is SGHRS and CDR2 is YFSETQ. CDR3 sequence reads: CASSERLAGGTDTQYF. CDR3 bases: TGCGCCAGCAGCGAAAGACTAGCGGGAGGCACAGATACGCAGTATTTT.

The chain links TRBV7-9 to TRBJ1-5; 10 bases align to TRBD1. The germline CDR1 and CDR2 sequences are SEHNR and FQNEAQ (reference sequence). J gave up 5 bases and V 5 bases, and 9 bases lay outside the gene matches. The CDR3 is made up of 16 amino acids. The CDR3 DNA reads TGTGCCAGCAGCCCGACAGGGGGCTCGGGTGATCAGCCCCAGCATTTT. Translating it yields CASSPTGGSGDQPQHF. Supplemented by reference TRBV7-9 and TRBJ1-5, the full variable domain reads DTGVSQNPRHKITKRGQNVTFRCDPISEHNRLYWYRQTLGQGPEFLTYFQNEAQLEKSRLLSDRFSAERPKGSFSTLEIQRTEQGDSAMYLCASSPTGGSGDQPQHFGDGTRLSIL.

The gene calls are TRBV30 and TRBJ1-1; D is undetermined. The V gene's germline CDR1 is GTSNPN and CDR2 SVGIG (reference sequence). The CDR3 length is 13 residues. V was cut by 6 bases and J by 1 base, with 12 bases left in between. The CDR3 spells CACARWGNTEAFF. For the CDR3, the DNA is TGTGCCTGTGCGAGATGGGGGAACACTGAAGCTTTCTTT.

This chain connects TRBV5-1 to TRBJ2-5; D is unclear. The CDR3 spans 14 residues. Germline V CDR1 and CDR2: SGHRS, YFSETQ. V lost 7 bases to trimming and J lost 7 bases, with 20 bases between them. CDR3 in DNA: TGCGCCAGCCTTCCTGGAATGGTTGAAGGGACCCAGTACTTC. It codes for CASLPGMVEGTQYF.

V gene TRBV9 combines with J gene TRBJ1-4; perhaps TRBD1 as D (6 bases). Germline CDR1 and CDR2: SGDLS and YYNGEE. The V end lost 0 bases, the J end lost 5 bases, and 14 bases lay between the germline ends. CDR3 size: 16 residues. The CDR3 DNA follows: TGTGCCAGCAGCGTAGCGGCGGGGGCAGGAAATGAAAAACTGTTTTTT. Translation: CASSVAAGAGNEKLFF.

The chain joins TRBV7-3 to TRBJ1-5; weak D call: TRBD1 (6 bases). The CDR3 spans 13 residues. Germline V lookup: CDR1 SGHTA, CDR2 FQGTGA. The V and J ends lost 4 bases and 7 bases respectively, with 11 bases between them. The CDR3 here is CASSSQGGQPQHF. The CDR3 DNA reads TGTGCCAGCAGCTCACAGGGCGGGCAGCCCCAGCATTTT.

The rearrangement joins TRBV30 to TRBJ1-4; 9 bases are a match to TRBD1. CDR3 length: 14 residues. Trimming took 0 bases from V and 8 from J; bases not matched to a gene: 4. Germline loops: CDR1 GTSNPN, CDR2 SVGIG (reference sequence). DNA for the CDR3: TGTGCCTGGAGTGTAACAGGGGGCGCCGAAAAACTGTTTTTT. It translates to CAWSVTGGAEKLFF.

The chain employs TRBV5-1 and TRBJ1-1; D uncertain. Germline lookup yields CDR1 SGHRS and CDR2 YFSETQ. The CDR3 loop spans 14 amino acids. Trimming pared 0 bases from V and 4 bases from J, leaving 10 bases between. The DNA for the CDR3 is TGCGCCAGCAGCTTGGGGGCACCGAGCACTGAAGCTTTCTTT. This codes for CASSLGAPSTEAFF.

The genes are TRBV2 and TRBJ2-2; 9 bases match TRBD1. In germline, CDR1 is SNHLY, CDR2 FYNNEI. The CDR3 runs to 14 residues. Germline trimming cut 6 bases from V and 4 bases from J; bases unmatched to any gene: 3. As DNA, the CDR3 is TGTGCCAGCAGGGGACAGGGACTCACCGGGGAGCTGTTTTTT. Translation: CASRGQGLTGELFF.

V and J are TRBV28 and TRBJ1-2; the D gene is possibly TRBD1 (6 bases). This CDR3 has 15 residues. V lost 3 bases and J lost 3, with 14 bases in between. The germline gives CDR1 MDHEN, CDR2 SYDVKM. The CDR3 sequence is CASSFGGRSDYGYTF. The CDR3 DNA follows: TGTGCCAGCAGTTTCGGGGGGCGGTCGGACTATGGCTACACCTTC.

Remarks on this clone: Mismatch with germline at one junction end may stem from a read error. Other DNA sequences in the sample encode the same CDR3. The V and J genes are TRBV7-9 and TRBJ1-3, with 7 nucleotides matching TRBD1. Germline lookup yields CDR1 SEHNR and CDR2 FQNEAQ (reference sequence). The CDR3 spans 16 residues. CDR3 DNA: TGTGCCAGCAGCTCGGACAGGCTGAGCTCTGGAAACACCATATACTTT. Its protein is CASSSDRLSSGNTIYF.

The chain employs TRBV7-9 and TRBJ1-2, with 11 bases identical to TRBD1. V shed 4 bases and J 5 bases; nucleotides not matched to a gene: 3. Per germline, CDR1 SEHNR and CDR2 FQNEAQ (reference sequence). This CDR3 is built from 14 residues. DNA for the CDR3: TGTGCCAGCAGCTCAGGACAGGGGGCGTATGGCTACACCTTC. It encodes CASSSGQGAYGYTF.

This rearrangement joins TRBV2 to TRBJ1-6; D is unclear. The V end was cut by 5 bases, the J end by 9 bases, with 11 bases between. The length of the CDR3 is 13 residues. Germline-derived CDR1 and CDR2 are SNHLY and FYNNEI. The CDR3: CASSSGWASPLHF. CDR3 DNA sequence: TGTGCCAGCAGTTCGGGGTGGGCTTCACCCCTCCACTTT.

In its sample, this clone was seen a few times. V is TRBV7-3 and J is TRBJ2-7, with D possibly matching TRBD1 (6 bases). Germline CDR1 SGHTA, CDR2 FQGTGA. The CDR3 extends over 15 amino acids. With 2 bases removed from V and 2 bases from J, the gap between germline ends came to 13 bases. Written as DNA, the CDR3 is TGTGCCAGCAGCTTAGAGGGGGTGGGACCCTACGAGCAGTACTTC. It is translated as CASSLEGVGPYEQYF.

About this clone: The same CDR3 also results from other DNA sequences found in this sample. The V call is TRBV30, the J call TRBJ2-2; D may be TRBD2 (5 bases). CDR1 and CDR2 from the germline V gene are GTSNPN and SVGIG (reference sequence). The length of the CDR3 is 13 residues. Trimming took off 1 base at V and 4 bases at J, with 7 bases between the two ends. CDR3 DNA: TGTGCCTGGAGTGATCGGGGCACCGGGGAGCTGTTTTTT. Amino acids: CAWSDRGTGELFF.

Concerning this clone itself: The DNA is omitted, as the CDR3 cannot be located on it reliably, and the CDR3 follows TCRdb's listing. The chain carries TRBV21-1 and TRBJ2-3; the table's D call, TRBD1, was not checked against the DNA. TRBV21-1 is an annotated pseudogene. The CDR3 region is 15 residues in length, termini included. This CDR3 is CASSKVGQGTDTQYF.

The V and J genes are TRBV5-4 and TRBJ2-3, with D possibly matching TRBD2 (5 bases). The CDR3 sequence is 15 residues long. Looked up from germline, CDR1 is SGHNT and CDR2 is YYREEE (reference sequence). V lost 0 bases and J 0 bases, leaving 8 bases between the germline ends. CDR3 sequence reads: CASSLDSGSTDTQYF. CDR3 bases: TGTGCCAGCAGCTTGGACAGCGGAAGCACAGATACGCAGTATTTT.

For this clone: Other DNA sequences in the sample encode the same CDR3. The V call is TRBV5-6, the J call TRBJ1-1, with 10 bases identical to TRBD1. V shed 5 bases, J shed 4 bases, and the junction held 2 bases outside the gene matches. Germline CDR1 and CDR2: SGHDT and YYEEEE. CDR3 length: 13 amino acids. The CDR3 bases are TGTGCCAGCAGTTGGACAGGGGGCACTGAAGCTTTCTTT. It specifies CASSWTGGTEAFF.

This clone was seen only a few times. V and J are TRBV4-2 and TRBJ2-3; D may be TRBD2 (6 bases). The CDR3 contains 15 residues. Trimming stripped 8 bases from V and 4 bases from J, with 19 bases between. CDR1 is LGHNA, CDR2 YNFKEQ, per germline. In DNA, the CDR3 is TGTGCCAGCGGGCTGGCTAGCGAAGGTTCAGATACGCAGTATTTT. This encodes CASGLASEGSDTQYF.

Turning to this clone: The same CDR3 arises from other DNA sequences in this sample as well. The CDR3 sequence: CASSLGRMNTEAFF. The CDR3 nucleotides are TGTGCCAGCAGTTTAGGACGGATGAACACTGAAGCTTTCTTT. The J gene is TRBJ1-1, the V gene TRBV28; D not certain. The V gene lost 2 bases and the J gene lost 0 bases, with 7 bases spanning the gap. The germline CDR1 and CDR2 sequences are MDHEN and SYDVKM. The CDR3 has 14 amino acids. Based on the CDR3 plus reference TRBV28 and TRBJ1-1, the full variable domain is DVKVTQSSRYLVKRTGEKVFLECVQDMDHENMFWYRQDPGLGLRLIYFSYDVKMKEKGDIPEGYSVSREKKERFSLILESASTNQTSMYLCASSLGRMNTEAFFGQGTRLTVV.

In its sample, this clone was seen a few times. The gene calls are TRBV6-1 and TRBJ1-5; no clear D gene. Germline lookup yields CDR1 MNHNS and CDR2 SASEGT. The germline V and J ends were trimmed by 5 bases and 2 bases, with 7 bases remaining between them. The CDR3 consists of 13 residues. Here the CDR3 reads CASSIHRNQPQHF. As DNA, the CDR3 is TGTGCCAGCAGTATCCACCGCAATCAGCCCCAGCATTTT.

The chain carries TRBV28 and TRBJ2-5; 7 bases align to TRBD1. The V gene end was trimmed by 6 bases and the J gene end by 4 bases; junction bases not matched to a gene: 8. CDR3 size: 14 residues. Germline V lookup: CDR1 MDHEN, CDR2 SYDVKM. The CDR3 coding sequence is TGTGCCAGCAGGTCGACAGGGCTAGGAGAGACCCAGTACTTC. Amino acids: CASRSTGLGETQYF.